This T cell receptor (beta chain) was sequenced for a study of T-cell reconstitution after alpha-beta-depleted transplantation in children. The TCRbeta library was prepared with unique molecular identifiers. One entry per CDR3 protein results from TCRdb running MiXCR on the PCR reads. Of around 200,000 distinct CDR3 sequences listed, around 10% are singletons. With 0 bases removed from V and 8 bases from J, the gap between germline ends came to 15 bases. This CDR3 comprises 15 residues. In germline, CDR1 is SGHRS, CDR2 YFSETQ. This clonotype was recorded many times. The specimen comprised PBMCs from the stem cell graft donor, sampled from the stem cell graft. V is TRBV5-1 and J is TRBJ2-1, with D hard to call. The receptor was isolated from a human donor who donated a stem cell graft to a child with acute lymphoblastic leukemia. In nucleotides, the CDR3 is TGCGCCAGCAGCTTGGCCGATTCCCGGGCCGATGAGCAGTTCTTC. It is translated as CASSLADSRADEQFF.